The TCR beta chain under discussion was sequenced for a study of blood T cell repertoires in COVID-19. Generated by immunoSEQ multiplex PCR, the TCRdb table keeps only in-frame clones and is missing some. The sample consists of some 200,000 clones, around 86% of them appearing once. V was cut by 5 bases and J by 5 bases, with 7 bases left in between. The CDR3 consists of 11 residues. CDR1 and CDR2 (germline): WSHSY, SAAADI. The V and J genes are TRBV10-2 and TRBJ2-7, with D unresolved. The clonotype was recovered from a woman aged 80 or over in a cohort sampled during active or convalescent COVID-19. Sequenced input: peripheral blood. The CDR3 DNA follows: TGCGCCAGCAGTTTTCAGGACGAGCAGTACTTC. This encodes CASSFQDEQYF.